The 24 T cell receptor beta chains below were found in one sample sequenced in a study of T cell responses to AZD1222 COVID-19 vaccine. Repertoires were generated with immunoSEQ multiplex PCR, while TCRdb's copy carries only in-frame clones and drops some. The sample lists 130,000 or so clones; approximately 88% were seen once. Sequencing was performed on peripheral blood, taken on day 0 of AZD1222 vaccination. The receptor source for this set is an adult in good health.

The rearrangement joins TRBV29-1 to TRBJ1-1; no clear D. The CDR3 length is 13 residues. The V end was cut by 6 bases, the J end by 0 bases, with 11 bases between. Germline V CDR1 and CDR2: SQVTM, ANQGSEA. The DNA of the CDR3 is TGCAGCGTCCTAGCCACTCTGAACACTGAAGCTTTCTTT. It encodes CSVLATLNTEAFF.

The J gene is TRBJ2-7, the V gene TRBV5-1, with no clear D. V lost 0 bases and J lost 1, with 8 bases in between. CDR3 length: 14 amino acids. CDR1 and CDR2 from the germline V gene are SGHRS and YFSETQ. The CDR3 here is CASSLDWDSYEQYF. In DNA form, the CDR3 reads TGCGCCAGCAGCTTGGATTGGGATTCCTACGAGCAGTACTTC. Combining the CDR3 with reference TRBV5-1 and TRBJ2-7 gives the whole variable domain KAGVTQTPRYLIKTRGQQVTLSCSPISGHRSVSWYQQTPGQGLQFLFEYFSETQRNKGNFPGRFSGRQFSNSRSEMNVSTLELGDSALYLCASSLDWDSYEQYFGPGTRLTVT.

The chain couples TRBV30 to TRBJ1-1, with D tentatively TRBD1 (5 bases). In germline, CDR1 is GTSNPN, CDR2 SVGIG (reference sequence). Deletions cut 3 bases from V and 11 bases from J, with 16 bases between. The CDR3 totals 12 residues. This chain's CDR3 is CAWSNSGTGAFF. The CDR3 coding sequence is TGTGCCTGGAGCAACTCCGGGACCGGCGCTTTCTTT. Filled out from reference TRBV30 and TRBJ1-1, the complete variable domain reads SQTIHQWPATLVQPVGSPLSLECTVEGTSNPNLYWYRQAAGRGLQLLFYSVGIGQISSEVPQNLSASRPQDRQFILSSKKLLLSDSGFYLCAWSNSGTGAFFGQGTRLTVV.

The chain links TRBV5-1 to TRBJ1-3; no firm D call. The CDR3 sequence is 13 residues long. V was pared by 2 bases and J by 3 bases, with 6 bases between. Germline V gene lookup returns CDR1 SGHRS and CDR2 YFSETQ. This CDR3 reads CASSFDHGNTIYF. The CDR3 coding sequence is TGCGCCAGCAGCTTTGATCATGGAAACACCATATATTTT.

J is TRBJ2-7 and V is TRBV9; TRBD1 is a possible D gene (6 bases). CDR1 SGDLS and CDR2 YYNGEE come from the germline V gene. CDR3 size: 14 residues. Deletions cut 7 bases from V and 2 bases from J, with 16 bases between. CDR3 sequence (DNA): TGTGCCAGCGGATCAGGGACATTTCCCTACGAGCAGTACTTC. Protein: CASGSGTFPYEQYF.

The chain combines TRBV7-2 with TRBJ1-2, with TRBD1 identical over 7 bases. This CDR3 comprises 13 residues. Germline V gene lookup returns CDR1 SGHTA and CDR2 FQGNSA. After removal of 5 bases from V and 7 bases from J, the junction contained 7 bases not matched to a gene. In DNA form, the CDR3 reads TGTGCCAGCAGCGTAGACAGGGAAGGTGGCTACACCTTC. It translates to CASSVDREGGYTF.

The rearrangement links TRBV27 to TRBJ2-2; a possible D gene is TRBD1 (5 bases). CDR3 length: 14 residues. V lost 4 bases to trimming and J lost 4 bases, with 10 bases between them. Germline V gene lookup returns CDR1 MNHEY and CDR2 SMNVEV (reference sequence). The CDR3 loop reads CASSSDSPTGELFF. CDR3 DNA: TGTGCCAGCAGTTCCGACAGCCCCACCGGGGAGCTGTTTTTT.

The V gene is TRBV5-1, the J gene TRBJ2-1; 7 positions match TRBD2. V lost 4 bases to trimming and J lost 7 bases; unmatched junction nucleotides: 14. CDR3 size: 16 residues. CDR1 SGHRS and CDR2 YFSETQ come from the germline V gene. The CDR3 region is CASSRPRRGEGNEQFF. The CDR3 DNA follows: TGCGCCAGCAGCAGACCGCGTCGGGGGGAGGGGAATGAGCAGTTCTTC.

V and J are TRBV19 and TRBJ2-7; TRBD1 agrees at 11 bases. V shed 3 bases, J shed 1 base, and the junction held 2 bases outside the gene matches. Germline CDR1 LNHDA, CDR2 SQIVND (reference sequence). The CDR3 runs to 15 residues. The CDR3 DNA follows: TGTGCCAGTAGTATGGGGACAGGGGGGTCCTACGAGCAGTACTTC. Protein product: CASSMGTGGSYEQYF.

This clone was detected once. The V and J genes are TRBV3-1 (or the pseudogene TRBV3-2) and TRBJ1-6; D not certain. Germline V gene data show CDR1 as LGHDT and CDR2 as YNNKEL (reference sequence). The V end lost 1 base, the J end lost 7 bases, and 5 bases lay between the germline ends. CDR3 size: 13 residues. CDR3 DNA: TGTGCCAGCAGCCAAGCGACAAATTCACCCCTCCACTTT. This translates into CASSQATNSPLHF.

V is TRBV5-1 and J is TRBJ2-7; a possible D gene is TRBD2 (7 bases). This CDR3 has 19 amino acids. Germline CDR1 SGHRS, CDR2 YFSETQ. Trimming took off 2 bases at V and 2 bases at J, with 26 bases between the two ends. Here the CDR3 DNA reads TGCGCCAGCAGCTTCGGCACGACAGCGGGGACATCCTATACCTACGAGCAGTACTTC. Its translation: CASSFGTTAGTSYTYEQYF.

In this sample, this clone turned up a few times. The gene calls are TRBV6-5 and TRBJ1-5; D is undetermined. From germline, CDR1 is MNHEY and CDR2 SVGAGI. V was shortened by 7 bases and J by 4 bases, with 11 bases between the two germline ends. The length of the CDR3 is 13 residues. The CDR3 DNA follows: TGTGCCAGCAAGACGGACCTTAATCAGCCCCAGCATTTT. It is translated as CASKTDLNQPQHF.

This chain uses TRBV6-5 with TRBJ1-2, with D unclear. The V gene's germline CDR1 is MNHEY and CDR2 SVGAGI. This CDR3 contains 14 residues. Trimming took off 6 bases at V and 5 bases at J, with 16 bases between the two ends. The DNA for the CDR3 is TGTGCCAGCAGCCTACACCCTCTAGGGTATGGCTACACCTTC. It translates to CASSLHPLGYGYTF.

This clone was found once. V gene TRBV7-2 combines with J gene TRBJ1-6, with TRBD1 matching 7 bases. V trimming: 0 bases; J trimming: 7 bases; junction bases outside the gene matches: 6. The V gene's germline CDR1 is SGHTA and CDR2 FQGNSA. This CDR3 region has 16 residues. CDR3 in amino acids: CASSLAGTVLNSPLHF. CDR3 DNA sequence: TGTGCCAGCAGCTTAGCCGGGACAGTTCTGAATTCACCCCTCCACTTT.

The V and J genes are TRBV6-1 and TRBJ1-5; 7 bases fit TRBD1. CDR1 and CDR2 from the germline V gene are MNHNS and SASEGT. The CDR3 runs 16 residues. The V gene end was trimmed by 3 bases and the J gene end by 3 bases; junction bases not matched to a gene: 8. The CDR3 here is CASSERQGTLNQPQHF. The DNA of the CDR3 is TGTGCCAGCAGTGAGAGACAGGGAACCCTCAATCAGCCCCAGCATTTT.

This sequence joins TRBV12-5 and TRBJ1-5; no reliable D call. V lost 6 bases and J lost 11, with 23 bases in between. Germline V gene lookup returns CDR1 LGHNT and CDR2 FRNRAP. The CDR3 loop spans 15 amino acids. CDR3 DNA: TGTGCTAGTGGACGTTTGAGTGAGAGGCGGACGTCCCAGCATTTT. Its protein product is CASGRLSERRTSQHF.

As regards this clone: The sample has other DNA sequences that encode this CDR3 too. The J gene is TRBJ2-2, the V gene TRBV2; D unresolved. Germline lookup yields CDR1 SNHLY and CDR2 FYNNEI. Trimming stripped 6 bases from V and 6 bases from J, with 5 bases between. The CDR3 is 11 residues long. This chain's CDR3 is CASSLPGELFF. The CDR3 DNA reads as TGTGCCAGCAGCCTACCCGGGGAGCTGTTTTTT.

V is TRBV14 and J is TRBJ2-7; 7 bases are a match to TRBD1. V trimming: 4 bases; J trimming: 0 bases; junction bases outside the gene matches: 3. This CDR3 comprises 14 residues. From germline, CDR1 is SGHDN and CDR2 FVKESK. DNA for the CDR3: TGTGCCAGCAGCCGGGACAGCCTCTCCTACGAGCAGTACTTC. Its translation: CASSRDSLSYEQYF. The whole variable domain, filled in from reference TRBV14 and TRBJ2-7, reads EAGVTQFPSHSVIEKGQTVTLRCDPISGHDNLYWYRRVMGKEIKFLLHFVKESKQDESGMPNNRFLAERTGGTYSTLKVQPAELEDSGVYFCASSRDSLSYEQYFGPGTRLTVT.

This clone was recorded a few times. V and J are TRBV2 and TRBJ2-7; unclear D gene. V was clipped by 8 bases and J by 7 bases, with 12 bases between them. This CDR3 has 11 residues. Germline V lookup: CDR1 SNHLY, CDR2 FYNNEI. The CDR3 loop reads CASSRQAEQYF. Written as DNA, the CDR3 is TGTGCCAGCTCACGGCAGGCAGAGCAGTACTTC.

This chain uses TRBV3-1 (or the pseudogene TRBV3-2) with TRBJ2-2; D is uncertain. Germline V gives CDR1 LGHDT, CDR2 YNNKEL (reference sequence). This CDR3 is 13 amino acids long. Trimming shortened V by 3 bases and J by 5 bases, and 7 bases separated the two germline ends. CDR3 in DNA: TGTGCCAGCAGCCATAGGAGTACCGGGGAGCTGTTTTTT. It specifies CASSHRSTGELFF.

The gene calls are TRBV18 and TRBJ2-7; D not certain. The germline CDR1 and CDR2 sequences are KGHSH and LQKENI. This CDR3 region has 15 residues. V shed 2 bases and J shed 6 bases, with 17 bases lying between them. In DNA form, the CDR3 reads TGTGCCAGCTCACCAGAAGCCACCTTGTCTCGCGAGCAGTACTTC. Translating it yields CASSPEATLSREQYF.

This clone was seen only once. The chain combines TRBV7-8 with TRBJ2-1; 7 positions agree with TRBD2. J was trimmed by 9 bases and V by 5 bases; bases with no gene match: 16. Looked up from germline, CDR1 is SGHVS and CDR2 is FQNEAQ. CDR3 length: 16 residues. The CDR3 sequence is CASSPTFGRGSGEQFF. DNA for the CDR3: TGTGCCAGCAGCCCCACATTCGGGCGGGGGAGCGGTGAGCAGTTCTTC.

The rearrangement uses TRBV3-1 (or the pseudogene TRBV3-2) and TRBJ1-3; D not resolved. V was shortened by 4 bases and J by 0 bases, with 7 bases between the two germline ends. Germline lookup yields CDR1 LGHDT and CDR2 YNNKEL (reference sequence). This CDR3 comprises 14 residues. The CDR3 DNA reads as TGTGCCAGCAGCCGTCAGACCTCTGGAAACACCATATATTTT. As protein: CASSRQTSGNTIYF.

V is TRBV12-3 or TRBV12-4 and J is TRBJ1-2; maybe TRBD1 (5 bases). CDR3 length equals 13 residues. V gave up 5 bases and J gave up 4 bases, with 11 bases separating them. The chain's CDR3 is CASSPDIGYGYTF. The CDR3 region has the DNA TGTGCCAGCAGTCCGGACATCGGCTATGGCTACACCTTC.